These 22 T cell receptor beta chains share one sample of origin, sequenced in a study of cytomegalovirus exposure and HLA in healthy donors (dated by TCRdb to 2016 to 2017). Libraries were built with the immunoSEQ multiplex PCR assay. For the multiplex PCR, a mixture combining 60 forward primers for TCR Vbeta segments and 13 reverse primers for TCR Jbeta segments was used. Held by TCRdb, this immuneACCESS table contains in-frame sequences only and omits some clones. Under half of the omission traces to an unresolved V gene where checked; the cause of the rest is unknown. In this sample the table shows roughly 100,000 clones, over 75% of which occur a single time. The ten biggest clones cover over 7% of the sample. Sequencing used PBMCs. The receptor set was obtained from a woman aged 40 to 50 in good health and CMV-seropositive.

This clone has a handful of counts. Here the CDR3 DNA reads TGCGCCAGCAGCTTGGCCTTCGGGCAGGGAAGAGAGACCCAGTACTTC. Amino acid sequence: CASSLAFGQGRETQYF. The chain couples TRBV5-1 to TRBJ2-5; possibly TRBD1 for D (5 bases). V was shortened by 0 bases and J by 4 bases, with 16 bases between the two germline ends. This CDR3 is 16 amino acids long. The germline V gene encodes CDR1 SGHRS and CDR2 YFSETQ.

The rearrangement links TRBV7-2 to TRBJ2-3, with 8 nucleotides matching TRBD1. CDR1 is SGHTA, CDR2 FQGNSA, per germline. V shed 3 bases, J shed 3 bases, and the junction held 2 bases outside the gene matches. The CDR3 consists of 14 residues. The CDR3 loop reads CASSFRTGTDTQYF. CDR3 DNA sequence: TGTGCCAGCAGCTTCCGGACAGGGACAGATACGCAGTATTTT.

The gene calls are TRBV5-1 and TRBJ2-7, with 11 bases aligning to TRBD2. Trimming cost V 5 bases and J 3 bases; bases outside gene matches: 10. Germline values: CDR1 SGHRS, CDR2 YFSETQ. The CDR3 has 16 residues. The CDR3: CASSFWTSGSVYEQYF. DNA of the CDR3: TGCGCCAGCAGTTTTTGGACTAGCGGGTCAGTCTACGAGCAGTACTTC.

The chain combines TRBV5-6 with TRBJ1-4, with a possible D match to TRBD1 (6 bases). There are 16 residues in the CDR3. CDR1 SGHDT and CDR2 YYEEEE come from the germline V gene. Trimming took 4 bases from V and 7 from J, leaving 20 bases between them. CDR3 amino acids: CASSRTIRRGGEKLFF. For the CDR3, the DNA is TGTGCCAGCAGCCGGACGATACGCCGAGGGGGTGAAAAACTGTTTTTT. Together with reference TRBV5-6 and TRBJ1-4, the CDR3 gives the full variable domain: DAGVTQSPTHLIKTRGQQVTLRCSPKSGHDTVSWYQQALGQGPQFIFQYYEEEERQRGNFPDRFSGHQFPNYSSELNVNALLLGDSALYLCASSRTIRRGGEKLFFGSGTQLSVL.

The chain recombines TRBV13 with TRBJ2-7; TRBD1 aligns across 11 bases. V lost 8 bases, J lost 4 bases, and 4 bases stayed unmatched. From germline, CDR1 is PRHDT and CDR2 FYEKMQ (reference sequence). The CDR3 is 13 residues long. The CDR3 sequence: CASAGQGAYEQYF. DNA of the CDR3: TGTGCCAGCGCAGGACAGGGGGCTTACGAGCAGTACTTC.

The V call is TRBV11-2, the J call TRBJ1-2, with D possibly matching TRBD1 (6 bases). Trimming took off 5 bases at V and 7 bases at J, with 17 bases between the two ends. The CDR3 consists of 14 residues. CDR1 is SGHAT and CDR2 is FQNNGV in the germline V gene. This CDR3 reads CASSILTGLGGYTF. The DNA for the CDR3 is TGTGCCAGCAGCATCCTGACAGGCCTCGGTGGCTACACCTTC.

This clone was observed a single time. The J gene is TRBJ2-7, the V gene TRBV6-5, with 8 bases matching TRBD1. Germline assignment: CDR1 MNHEY and CDR2 SVGAGI. The CDR3 runs to 14 residues. V shed 5 bases and J 3 bases; nucleotides not matched to a gene: 6. The chain's CDR3 is CASSRDRGDYEQYF. CDR3 nucleotide sequence: TGTGCCAGCAGTCGCGACAGGGGTGACTACGAGCAGTACTTC.

V and J are TRBV2 and TRBJ2-7, with 8 bases that match TRBD1. Germline V lookup: CDR1 SNHLY, CDR2 FYNNEI. The CDR3 covers 13 residues. The V segment lost 7 bases and the J segment 4 bases; nucleotides outside the gene matches: 6. The CDR3 is CASKGQAAYEQYF. For the CDR3, the DNA is TGTGCCAGCAAGGGACAGGCCGCTTACGAGCAGTACTTC.

The gene calls are TRBV6-5 and TRBJ1-3; D not certain. CDR1 MNHEY and CDR2 SVGAGI come from the germline V gene. V was shortened by 6 bases and J by 2 bases, with 8 bases between the two germline ends. CDR3 length: 13 amino acids. The CDR3 sequence: CASSLRPGNTIYF. The DNA for the CDR3 is TGTGCCAGCAGCCTGCGTCCTGGAAACACCATATATTTT.

The V and J genes are TRBV4-3 and TRBJ1-2; possibly TRBD1 for D (6 bases). V was clipped by 3 bases and J by 7 bases, with 18 bases between them. Germline V gene sequence: CDR1 LGHNA, CDR2 YSLEER. The CDR3 has 15 amino acids. In DNA form, the CDR3 reads TGCGCCAGCAGCCAGGAATACAGGGTGTCGGCTGGCTACACCTTC. Translating it yields CASSQEYRVSAGYTF.

The chain has TRBV6-5 and TRBJ1-1; 8 bases fit TRBD1. Germline CDR1 and CDR2: MNHEY and SVGAGI. The trim removed 6 bases at V and 5 bases at J, leaving 5 bases unmatched. This CDR3 region has 13 residues. The chain's CDR3 is CASRAGGSTEAFF. The DNA of the CDR3 is TGTGCCAGCAGGGCAGGGGGCTCGACTGAAGCTTTCTTT.

The chain uses TRBV2 and TRBJ2-1, with 7 bases matching TRBD2. With 10 bases clipped from V and 4 bases from J, the junction kept 7 bases outside the gene matches. Germline CDR1 reads SNHLY; CDR2 reads FYNNEI. CDR3 length equals 13 residues. The CDR3 bases are TGTGCCAACCGGGAGGACGATTACAATGAGCAGTTCTTC. This encodes CANREDDYNEQFF.

This clone was observed a few times. This chain connects TRBV6-1 to TRBJ1-2, with D maybe TRBD1 (5 bases). CDR3 length equals 13 residues. Between the trimmed V and J ends, which lost 4 bases and 11 bases, there was a span of 17 bases. The germline V gene encodes CDR1 MNHNS and CDR2 SASEGT. CDR3 bases: TGTGCCAGCAGTGGGGGCCCGCCCTGGTCATACACCTTC. It is translated as CASSGGPPWSYTF.

V usage is TRBV19 and J usage is TRBJ2-1; tentatively, D is TRBD2 (6 bases). The V and J ends lost 3 bases and 0 bases respectively, with 21 bases between them. The CDR3 is 19 amino acids. Germline assignment: CDR1 LNHDA and CDR2 SQIVND (reference sequence). CDR3 amino acids: CASSMGFWRVRDSYNEQFF. The CDR3 region has the DNA TGTGCCAGTAGTATGGGGTTTTGGAGGGTGAGGGACTCCTACAATGAGCAGTTCTTC. The full variable domain, its missing parts supplied by reference TRBV19 and TRBJ2-1, is DGGITQSPKYLFRKEGQNVTLSCEQNLNHDAMYWYRQDPGQGLRLIYYSQIVNDFQKGDIAEGYSVSREKKESFPLTVTSAQKNPTAFYLCASSMGFWRVRDSYNEQFFGPGTRLTVL.

The chain carries TRBV7-9 and TRBJ1-5, with a possible D match to TRBD1 (6 bases). The length of the CDR3 is 13 residues. V lost 1 base, J lost 8 bases, and 9 bases lay in between. The germline V gene has CDR1 SEHNR and CDR2 FQNEAQ (reference sequence). The CDR3 region is CASSLGGGEPQHF. The CDR3, as DNA: TGTGCCAGCAGCTTAGGAGGGGGTGAGCCCCAGCATTTT.

J is TRBJ2-1 and V is TRBV15, with D perhaps TRBD1 (5 bases). Trimming shortened V by 2 bases and J by 2 bases, and 7 bases separated the two germline ends. Germline CDR1 is LNHNV and CDR2 is YYDKDF (reference sequence). The CDR3 loop spans 14 amino acids. The CDR3 DNA follows: TGTGCCACCAGCAGATCGGACACCTACAATGAGCAGTTCTTC. It yields the protein CATSRSDTYNEQFF.

The CDR3 nucleotides read TGTGCCAGCAGTGTTAGGGGGCGCGTCACAGATACGCAGTATTTT. Encoded protein: CASSVRGRVTDTQYF. The rearrangement uses TRBV6-1 and TRBJ2-3, with 7 positions matching TRBD1. After removal of 4 bases from V and 2 bases from J, the junction contained 6 bases not matched to a gene. The CDR3 has 15 residues. The germline CDR1 and CDR2 sequences are MNHNS and SASEGT.

V usage is TRBV2 and J usage is TRBJ1-5, with D possibly TRBD1 on 6 matching bases. This CDR3 contains 13 residues. Germline CDR1 reads SNHLY; CDR2 reads FYNNEI. V was clipped by 6 bases and J by 6 bases, with 12 bases between them. This chain's CDR3 is CASRYDRSQPQHF. The CDR3 coding sequence is TGTGCCAGCAGGTACGACAGGTCTCAGCCCCAGCATTTT.

V gene TRBV19 combines with J gene TRBJ1-4; D is undetermined. V shed 3 bases and J shed 0 bases, with 14 bases lying between them. This CDR3 is built from 17 residues. The germline V gene has CDR1 LNHDA and CDR2 SQIVND (reference sequence). The CDR3 DNA follows: TGTGCCAGTAGTATGACCCCCCCCCGGGCAACTAATGAAAAACTGTTTTTT. Its translation: CASSMTPPRATNEKLFF.

The genes are TRBV19 and TRBJ2-1, with 9 bases fitting TRBD2. The V and J ends lost 3 bases and 3 bases, in that order; junction bases with no gene match: 9. CDR1 and CDR2 from the germline V gene are LNHDA and SQIVND (reference sequence). The CDR3 loop spans 17 amino acids. Here the CDR3 DNA reads TGTGCCAGTAGTATCAGTAGCGGGAGAGCGAACTACAATGAGCAGTTCTTC. Amino acid sequence: CASSISSGRANYNEQFF.

The rearrangement links TRBV27 to TRBJ2-5; tentatively, D is TRBD2 (6 bases). The last part of the DNA fits TRBJ2-7 better; the J call may be wrong. This CDR3 has 13 amino acids. In germline, CDR1 is MNHEY, CDR2 SMNVEV (reference sequence). In nucleotides, the CDR3 is TGTGCCAGCAGTCTCGGGACTCTTTACGAGCAGTACTTC. Amino acids: CASSLGTLYEQYF.

The chain is built from TRBV4-2 and TRBJ1-1, with 7 nucleotides matching TRBD1. The V and J ends lost 4 bases and 3 bases, in that order; junction bases with no gene match: 2. The germline V gene has CDR1 LGHNA and CDR2 YNFKEQ. The length of the CDR3 is 13 residues. CDR3 DNA: TGTGCCAGCAGCCGGGGACAGTACACTGAAGCTTTCTTT. This codes for CASSRGQYTEAFF.